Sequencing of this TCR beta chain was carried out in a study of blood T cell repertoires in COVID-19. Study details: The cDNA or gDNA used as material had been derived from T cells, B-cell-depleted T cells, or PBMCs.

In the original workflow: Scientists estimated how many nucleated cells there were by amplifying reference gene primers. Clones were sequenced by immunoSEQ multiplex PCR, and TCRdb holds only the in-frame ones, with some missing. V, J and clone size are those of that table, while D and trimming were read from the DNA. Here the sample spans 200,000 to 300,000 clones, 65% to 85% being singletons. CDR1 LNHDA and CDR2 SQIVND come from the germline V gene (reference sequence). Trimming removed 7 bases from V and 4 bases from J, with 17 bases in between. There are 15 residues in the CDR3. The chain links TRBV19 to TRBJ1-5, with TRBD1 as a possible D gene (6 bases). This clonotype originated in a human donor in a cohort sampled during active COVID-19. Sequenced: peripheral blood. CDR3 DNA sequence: TGTGCCAGTACCAATAGAGGAACAGGGAATCAGCCCCAGCATTTT. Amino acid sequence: CASTNRGTGNQPQHF.